This T cell receptor beta chain was captured in a study of T cell responses to AZD1222 COVID-19 vaccine. Overall study results and limits: Spike-specific TCR breadth and depth went up after people got two AZD1222 doses. Donors were mostly white British, more females; clonal diversity possibly underestimated.

Clones were read by immunoSEQ multiplex PCR, and TCRdb kept only the in-frame ones, dropping some. The sample yields about 140,000 clones, more than 80% seen once. Trimming stripped 4 bases from V and 0 bases from J, with 19 bases between. This CDR3 contains 19 residues. Germline loops: CDR1 SGHVS, CDR2 FQNEAQ. With regard to this clone: Its antigen is currently unknown.

Specimen: peripheral blood, collected on day 0 of AZD1222 vaccination. The source is an adult in good health. V and J are TRBV7-8 and TRBJ1-6; possibly TRBD1 for D (6 bases). The chain's CDR3 is CASSSSLAQGSSYNSPLHF. In DNA, the CDR3 is TGTGCCAGCAGCTCCAGCCTCGCGCAGGGGAGCTCCTATAATTCACCCCTCCACTTT.